This TCR beta chain derives from a study of blood T cell repertoires in COVID-19 (dated by TCRdb to the early 2020s). Background for the entire study: Samples from collaborators originated in the United States, Italy and Spain and spanned both the acute and convalescent phases of COVID-19. The material from the prospective study consisted of cDNA or gDNA derived from T cells, B-cell-depleted T cells, or PBMCs. Deeply sampled blood TCRbeta repertoires from subjects exposed to, actively infected with, or recovered from COVID-19 were included in the dataset. The repertoires were released in a freely available public database intended as a resource for research on the immune response to SARS-CoV-2. The samples were drawn from two sources: the first 160 participants of the ongoing ImmuneRACE study, and 1,200 or so subjects contributed by 6 global collaborators. Sample metadata almost always included a de-identified subject ID, COVID-19 status, age in years and sex. Where available, HLA class I and class II types were obtained from metadata supplied by the sample provider rather than from assay-based typing.

Note on this clone: Its antigen remains unidentified. It has no much larger one-base neighbor in the sample; base qualities were not kept.

TCRbeta CDR3 regions were amplified from genomic DNA using the immunoSEQ Assay, a bias-controlled multiplex PCR. Under the source paper's analysis protocol: The number of nucleated cells in each sample was estimated by amplification of reference gene primers within the assay. Sequence reads were collapsed and filtered to measure the absolute abundance of every unique TCRbeta CDR3 rearrangement. For each sample, productive Simpson clonality was calculated as the square root of Simpson's diversity index across productive rearrangements. TCRdb retrieved this table from immuneACCESS and kept in-frame rearrangements only. Not all clones are present; in checked studies, unresolved V genes account for under half, and no reason is known for the remainder. V, J and clone size were drawn from that table, and D and trimming were deduced from the DNA. The sample table holds nearly 25,000 clones, of which over 60% were seen once. Of the sample, about 40% falls within the top ten clones.

Each collaborating institution followed its own protocols to collect whole blood in K2EDTA tubes. Collaborator samples were shipped for TCRbeta analysis as frozen whole blood, isolated PBMCs, or DNA extracted from either sample type. The paper as a whole reports these results and caveats: The quantity of clinical and demographic metadata differed by source and by participant and was supplied without curation.

The cysteine opens and the phenylalanine closes a CDR3 of 15 amino acids. Just CDR3 DNA is preserved here, 45 bases in frame from base 1. From the germline V gene (reference sequence), CDR1 is LNHDA and CDR2 is SQIVND. Trimming costs V 5 bases and J 2 bases, and their ends lie 12 bases apart. Sequenced: peripheral blood. The sequence joins TRBV19 to TRBJ1-4, with TRBD1 tentatively as D gene (6 bases match). This sequence originates from a woman of 80 years or more with acute or convalescent COVID-19. The CDR3 protein: CASSGTGLTNEKLFF. The sequenced DNA: TGTGCCAGTAGTGGTACAGGGCTCACTAATGAAAAACTGTTTTTT.